This is a list of T cell receptor beta chains from one sample in a study of blood T cell repertoires in COVID-19. Libraries were prepared by immunoSEQ multiplex PCR; TCRdb keeps only in-frame clonotypes and omits some of them. The repertoire holds some 190,000 clones, over 80% seen once, with approximately 7.8% in the top ten. Sequenced sample: peripheral blood. These receptors were taken from a woman aged 55 to 70 with COVID-19, enrolled during active disease. Both conserved end residues are part of each CDR3. Each record gives: V gene, clone size, D gene, J gene, CDR3 DNA, CDR3 protein. D genes are given only for firm matches. A row's size may be missing; if present it is once, few, many or a size class.

>TRBV6-2/TRBV6-3|.|TRBD2|TRBJ2-7
TGTGCCAGCAGTGGGACTAGCGGTTCCTACGAGCAGTACTTC
CASSGTSGSYEQYF
>TRBV7-2|.|.|TRBJ2-1
TGTGCCAGCAGCTTAGACAGGGGAGGCCACAATGAGCAGTTCTTC
CASSLDRGGHNEQFF
>TRBV10-3|.|TRBD1|TRBJ1-1
TGTGCCATTGGGACAGGAGGAATGAACACTGAAGCTTTCTTT
CAIGTGGMNTEAFF
>TRBV18|few|TRBD1|TRBJ1-5
TGTGCCAGCTCATCCCGGGACAGTGGCAATCAGCCCCAGCATTTT
CASSSRDSGNQPQHF
>TRBV3-1/TRBV3-2|.|.|TRBJ1-1
TGTGCCAGCAGCAAACGGCGAGGGTCTGAAGCTTTCTTT
CASSKRRGSEAFF
>TRBV3-1/TRBV3-2|.|.|TRBJ2-3
TGTGCCAGCAGCCAGCCCAAGGGGGTAGTTAGCACAGATACGCAGTATTTT
CASSQPKGVVSTDTQYF
>TRBV27|few|.|TRBJ1-2
TGTGCCAGCAGTTCCTCGGACTATGGCTACACCTTC
CASSSSDYGYTF
>TRBV7-8|.|.|TRBJ2-7
TGTGCCAGCAGCCCTAGAGGAGGGACTCTGTCTTACGAGCAGTACTTC
CASSPRGGTLSYEQYF
>TRBV4-3|.|.|TRBJ2-7
TGCGCCAGCAGCCAAGAGGACACGACGTTCTACGAGCAGTACTTC
CASSQEDTTFYEQYF
>TRBV18|.|.|TRBJ1-5
TGTGCCTTCCCTCACCCGGACAGCATGGGCAATCAGCCCCAGCATTTT
CAFPHPDSMGNQPQHF
>TRBV7-8|once|TRBD2|TRBJ2-2
TGTGCCAGCAGCACGATGACTAGCGGGAGGGCCGGGGAGCTGTTTTTT
CASSTMTSGRAGELFF
>TRBV5-4|few|.|TRBJ1-2
TGTGCCAGCAACTATCTTTGGGACAAAACTAACTATGGCTACACCTTC
CASNYLWDKTNYGYTF
>TRBV5-6|.|.|TRBJ1-3
TGTGCCAGCAGCTTGGGACAGGGAAACACCATATATTTT
CASSLGQGNTIYF
>TRBV18|.|.|TRBJ1-2
TGTGCCAGCTCACCAGGGGCAGATTATGGCTACACCTTC
CASSPGADYGYTF
>TRBV4-1|.|TRBD1|TRBJ2-4
TGCGCCAGCAGCCAGGGACAGTTAGCCAAAAACATTCAGTACTTC
CASSQGQLAKNIQYF
>TRBV6-5|.|.|TRBJ1-3
TGTGCCAGCATGAACAGGGCTGGAAACACCATATATTTT
CASMNRAGNTIYF
>TRBV19|.|TRBD1|TRBJ1-2
TGTGCCAGTAGTATTGGACAGGGTAAGAACTATGGCTACACCTTC
CASSIGQGKNYGYTF
>TRBV2|.|.|TRBJ1-6
TGTGCCAGCAGTAACTCCAGGGCACCTAATTCACCCCTCCACTTT
CASSNSRAPNSPLHF
>TRBV7-8|.|.|TRBJ2-1
TGTGCCAGCAGCTTAGGGGTGTCGGCGGGAAGGCCTCATTTCTTC
CASSLGVSAGRPHFF
>TRBV4-1|.|.|TRBJ1-2
TGCGCCAGCAGCCAAGGCAGGGCCCTGGGGTATGGCTACACCTTC
CASSQGRALGYGYTF
>TRBV5-4|.|.|TRBJ1-1
TGTGCCAGCAGCTTGGAAGAGGGTACTGAAGCTTTCTTT
CASSLEEGTEAFF
>TRBV19|once|TRBD1|TRBJ1-1
TGTGCCAGTACCCGGGACAGGCTGACGACTAAGCCGAACACTGAAGCTTTCTTT
CASTRDRLTTKPNTEAFF
>TRBV5-1|.|TRBD1|TRBJ1-2
TGCGCCAGCAGCTTGGACGGACAGGTTAACTATGGCTACACCTTC
CASSLDGQVNYGYTF
>TRBV9|.|TRBD1|TRBJ2-3
TGTGCCAGCAGCGTAAGGACAGGGGTGGATACGCAGTATTTT
CASSVRTGVDTQYF
>TRBV3-1/TRBV3-2|.|.|TRBJ1-1
TGTGCCAGCAGCCAAGTTTCGACAGATTCGGCTTTCTTT
CASSQVSTDSAFF
>TRBV28|.|TRBD2|TRBJ2-7
TGTGCCAGCAGTGTTACCGGGACTAGCGTCTACGAGCAGTACTTC
CASSVTGTSVYEQYF
>TRBV6-2/TRBV6-3|.|TRBD2|TRBJ2-7
TGTGCCAGCACCCCCCGTAGCGGGAGTACCTACGAGCAGTACTTC
CASTPRSGSTYEQYF
>TRBV25-1|.|TRBD1|TRBJ1-3
TGTGCCAGCAGTGAAAAGATACAGGGGGCGGCTGGAAACACCATATATTTT
CASSEKIQGAAGNTIYF
>TRBV5-4|.|.|TRBJ2-7
TGTGCCAGCAGCTTGGGTCTCGGAGGCGAGCAGTACTTC
CASSLGLGGEQYF
>TRBV7-9|.|.|TRBJ2-3
TGTGCCAGCAGCTTGGACTCGTTCACAACAGATACGCAGTATTTT
CASSLDSFTTDTQYF
>TRBV29-1|.|.|TRBJ1-1
TGCAGCGTTGCCGGCACTGAAGCTTTCTTT
CSVAGTEAFF
>TRBV6-1|.|TRBD1|TRBJ1-5
TGTGCCAGCAGTGAAGAGGGACAGGGGAGTCAGCCCCAGCATTTT
CASSEEGQGSQPQHF
>TRBV14|few|TRBD1|TRBJ1-6
TGTGCCAGCAGCCCCAGGGGGCGAGGTAGTTCACCCCTCCACTTT
CASSPRGRGSSPLHF